The 21 T cell receptor beta chains reported below all come from one sample, sequenced in a study of Ad26.COV2.S vaccination and SARS-CoV-2 variants. Generated by immunoSEQ multiplex PCR, the TCRdb table keeps only in-frame clones and is missing some. The profile shows 400,000 to 450,000 clones, roughly 90% of them singletons. Described treatment: 19 received Ad26.COV2.S at low or high dose, single or two shots; five or six received placebo; per-sample allocation not given. It was on day 63 after the first vaccine or placebo injection that samples were taken. This material consisted of peripheral blood, taken in a trial of Ad26.COV2.S vaccine versus placebo. These receptors originate from a person aged 18 to 59 who received the Ad26.COV2.S COVID-19 vaccine or a placebo.

This rearrangement joins TRBV6-5 to TRBJ2-3; D remains ambiguous. V gave up 6 bases and J gave up 4 bases, with 11 bases separating them. The CDR3 is made up of 13 amino acids. The germline V gene encodes CDR1 MNHEY and CDR2 SVGAGI. This CDR3 reads CASSPDGPDTQYF. CDR3 DNA sequence: TGTGCCAGCAGCCCCGACGGTCCAGATACGCAGTATTTT.

This clone was recorded once. The gene calls are TRBV7-2 and TRBJ2-3; a possible D gene is TRBD2 (6 bases). The CDR3 contains 13 residues. V gave up 2 bases and J gave up 4 bases, with 7 bases separating them. Germline V CDR1 and CDR2: SGHTA, FQGNSA. CDR3: CASSLSGADTQYF. Written as DNA, the CDR3 is TGTGCCAGCAGCTTATCGGGAGCAGATACGCAGTATTTT.

The chain combines TRBV27 with TRBJ2-7; 7 nucleotides agree with TRBD2. The CDR3 totals 15 residues. V shed 3 bases, J shed 3 bases, and the junction held 8 bases outside the gene matches. Germline values: CDR1 MNHEY, CDR2 SMNVEV (reference sequence). The CDR3 reads CASSFSAGLDYEQYF. The DNA for the CDR3 is TGTGCCAGCAGTTTTTCAGCGGGGTTGGACTACGAGCAGTACTTC.

The V and J genes are TRBV7-2 and TRBJ2-7; D gene unclear. This CDR3 comprises 13 residues. Trimming cost V 5 bases and J 3 bases, with 11 bases left between them. The germline V gene encodes CDR1 SGHTA and CDR2 FQGNSA. DNA for the CDR3: TGTGCCAGCAGCCCCCGGGCAGGCTACGAGCAGTACTTC. It is translated as CASSPRAGYEQYF.

At least ten counts were recorded for this clone. The CDR3 loop is CASSIGTAGTEAFF. CDR3 sequence (DNA): TGTGCCAGTAGTATCGGGACAGCCGGCACTGAAGCTTTCTTT. V usage is TRBV19 and J usage is TRBJ1-1, with TRBD1 matching 7 bases. Trimming took 3 bases from V and 4 from J; bases not matched to a gene: 5. The CDR3 runs to 14 residues. CDR1 and CDR2 (germline): LNHDA, SQIVND (reference sequence).

This clone was recorded only once. In DNA form, the CDR3 reads TGTGCCAGCAGCTTAGGGGCTAGCGGGACAATCATTACAGATACGCAGTATTTT. Its protein product is CASSLGASGTIITDTQYF. The chain links TRBV7-2 to TRBJ2-3; 9 nucleotides align to TRBD2. V shed 1 base, J shed 3 bases, and the junction held 11 bases outside the gene matches. Germline loops: CDR1 SGHTA, CDR2 FQGNSA. CDR3 size: 18 residues.

The genes are TRBV7-8 and TRBJ2-7; 9 positions match TRBD1. The V segment lost 4 bases and the J segment 6 bases; nucleotides outside the gene matches: 10. The germline CDR1 and CDR2 sequences are SGHVS and FQNEAQ. The CDR3 contains 15 residues. CDR3 amino acids: CASSSGQGPLSEQYF. The CDR3 bases are TGTGCCAGCAGCTCGGGACAGGGCCCCCTTTCCGAGCAGTACTTC. The variable domain in full, completed from reference TRBV7-8 and TRBJ2-7, reads GAGVSQSPRYKVAKRGQDVALRCDPISGHVSLFWYQQALGQGPEFLTYFQNEAQLDKSGLPSDRFFAERPEGSVSTLKIQRTQQEDSAVYLCASSSGQGPLSEQYFGPGTRLTVT.

The chain employs TRBV10-1 and TRBJ1-1; 9 bases fit TRBD1. The CDR3 covers 13 residues. V was pared by 6 bases and J by 8 bases, with 7 bases of the junction left unmatched. Germline CDR1 is WNHNN and CDR2 is SYGVQD (reference sequence). The CDR3 sequence: CASSRGQGIEAFF. In DNA form, the CDR3 reads TGCGCCAGCAGCAGGGGACAGGGTATCGAAGCTTTCTTT.

The V gene is TRBV19, the J gene TRBJ2-5; 7 bases line up with TRBD1. V lost 6 bases and J lost 4; bases outside the gene matches: 20. Germline lookup yields CDR1 LNHDA and CDR2 SQIVND (reference sequence). The CDR3 sequence is 18 residues long. The CDR3 loop reads CASSDPNTPTGWRETQYF. The CDR3 DNA follows: TGTGCCAGTAGCGACCCTAATACCCCGACAGGGTGGAGAGAGACCCAGTACTTC.

CDR3 sequence (DNA): TGTGCCAGCAGCTTGGCCGGACAGGGGGCTATAGATACGCAGTATTTT. This gives the protein CASSLAGQGAIDTQYF. This chain joins TRBV5-5 and TRBJ2-3; 11 bases agree with TRBD1. The length of the CDR3 is 16 residues. The ends lost 0 bases at V and 5 bases at J; junction bases unmatched: 5. CDR1 SGHKS and CDR2 YYEKEE come from the germline V gene (reference sequence).

This chain joins TRBV15 and TRBJ2-7; D is ambiguous. V was trimmed by 0 bases and J by 2 bases, leaving 8 bases between them. Germline values: CDR1 LNHNV, CDR2 YYDKDF (reference sequence). CDR3 length equals 14 residues. CDR3 loop: CATSRDLTAYEQYF. The CDR3 nucleotides read TGTGCCACCAGCAGAGATCTAACCGCCTACGAGCAGTACTTC.

The chain uses TRBV3-1 (or the pseudogene TRBV3-2) and TRBJ1-4; TRBD1 might be the D (6 bases). The CDR3 extends over 14 amino acids. V was cut by 1 base and J by 8 bases, with 11 bases left in between. Per the germline V gene, CDR1 is LGHDT and CDR2 is YNNKEL (reference sequence). The CDR3 nucleotides read TGTGCCAGCAGCCAAGTCGGGAGGGGGGAAAAACTGTTTTTT. Amino acids: CASSQVGRGEKLFF.

The chain links TRBV11-3 to TRBJ2-1, with 12 nucleotides matching TRBD2. The CDR3 totals 15 residues. The V and J ends lost 5 bases and 4 bases, in that order; junction bases with no gene match: 3. Germline V gives CDR1 SGHNT, CDR2 YENEEA. CDR3: CASSPTSGSYNEQFF. DNA for the CDR3: TGTGCCAGCAGCCCGACTAGCGGGAGTTACAATGAGCAGTTCTTC.

This chain links TRBV30 with TRBJ1-6; 7 bases are shared with TRBD1. Trimming at V came to 1 base and at J to 9 bases, leaving 9 bases not matched to a gene. CDR3 size: 15 residues. Germline CDR1 and CDR2: GTSNPN and SVGIG (reference sequence). The CDR3 is CAWSAGGGSSSPLHF. In nucleotides, the CDR3 is TGTGCCTGGAGTGCGGGAGGGGGCAGTAGTTCACCCCTCCACTTT.

The chain uses TRBV4-2 and TRBJ1-4, with D possibly matching TRBD1 (6 bases). This CDR3 spans 14 amino acids. V shed 0 bases and J shed 10 bases, with 12 bases lying between them. Germline V gene lookup returns CDR1 LGHNA and CDR2 YNFKEQ. CDR3 residues: CASSQDKGDSKLFF. In DNA, the CDR3 is TGTGCCAGCAGCCAAGATAAGGGGGACTCAAAACTGTTTTTT.

This clone was observed a few times. The same CDR3 can be traced to other DNA sequences in this sample. This chain links TRBV7-2 with TRBJ2-1; 14 positions agree with TRBD2. J lost 6 bases, V lost 3 bases, and 4 bases had no gene match. This CDR3 contains 16 residues. Germline V CDR1 and CDR2: SGHTA, FQGNSA. For the CDR3, the DNA is TGTGCCAGCAGCTTGGGGACTAGCGGGAGAGTCAATGAGCAGTTCTTC. It is translated as CASSLGTSGRVNEQFF. The full variable domain, in which reference TRBV7-2 and TRBJ2-1 provide the parts outside the CDR3, is GAGVSQSPSNKVTEKGKDVELRCDPISGHTALYWYRQSLGQGLEFLIYFQGNSAPDKSGLPSDRFSAERTGGSVSTLTIQRTQQEDSAVYLCASSLGTSGRVNEQFFGPGTRLTVL.

This rearrangement joins TRBV2 to TRBJ1-5; D may be TRBD1 (6 bases). In germline, CDR1 is SNHLY, CDR2 FYNNEI. Trimming shortened V by 4 bases and J by 0 bases, and 10 bases separated the two germline ends. CDR3 length equals 15 residues. CDR3 loop: CASSAQGNSNQPQHF. CDR3 DNA: TGTGCCAGCAGTGCACAGGGAAATAGCAATCAGCCCCAGCATTTT.

This chain joins TRBV7-2 and TRBJ2-7, with TRBD2 identical over 9 bases. J was trimmed by 6 bases and V by 5 bases; bases with no gene match: 20. This CDR3 is 18 amino acids long. Germline CDR1 is SGHTA and CDR2 is FQGNSA. The CDR3: CASSPMGAGGDGGSEQYF. The CDR3 region has the DNA TGTGCCAGCAGCCCCATGGGAGCGGGGGGCGACGGGGGCTCCGAGCAGTACTTC.

This clone has only one observation. This chain joins TRBV5-1 and TRBJ2-7; 12 bases line up with TRBD2. Germline CDR1 and CDR2: SGHRS and YFSETQ. Trimming at V came to 4 bases and at J to 5 bases, leaving 7 bases not matched to a gene. CDR3 length: 15 amino acids. Written as DNA, the CDR3 is TGCGCCAGCAGCCCGACTAGCGGGAGAGGGGACGAGCAGTACTTC. Its translation is CASSPTSGRGDEQYF.

V and J are TRBV27 and TRBJ2-7; 7 bases fit TRBD1. CDR1 and CDR2 (germline): MNHEY, SMNVEV (reference sequence). The CDR3 sequence is 15 residues long. V lost 4 bases, J lost 6 bases, and 12 bases stayed unmatched. Here the CDR3 DNA reads TGTGCCAGCAGTTCTATATTTTACCCAGGGGGCGAGCAGTACTTC. Its translation is CASSSIFYPGGEQYF.

The J gene is TRBJ2-1, the V gene TRBV19, with TRBD2 matching over 11 bases. Germline V gene sequence: CDR1 LNHDA, CDR2 SQIVND (reference sequence). Trimming at V came to 8 bases and at J to 5 bases, leaving 5 bases not matched to a gene. The CDR3 covers 14 residues. The CDR3 here is CASGLAGGHNEQFF. CDR3 bases: TGTGCCAGTGGTCTAGCGGGAGGTCACAATGAGCAGTTCTTC.